These 9 T cell receptor beta chains were all obtained from the same sample, sequenced in a study of long-term antiretroviral therapy in people with HIV. Version v3.0 of the immunoSEQ assay was performed at survey level. Here immunoSEQ multiplex PCR was the method, and the copy in TCRdb shows in-frame clones only, minus some. The table records thousands of clones, roughly 84% of them present only once. Sample: unsorted PBMCs, taken 0.3 years before starting antiretroviral therapy. Every receptor here comes from a man aged 25-45 years with HIV.

This clone was seen just once. This sequence joins TRBV11-2 and TRBJ1-1, with unresolved D. The CDR3 spans 12 residues. The germline CDR1 and CDR2 sequences are SGHAT and FQNNGV. V lost 1 base and J 6 bases, leaving 6 bases between the germline ends. DNA of the CDR3: TGTGCCAGCAGCTTAGGGCTCGCTGAAGCTTTCTTT. Its protein is CASSLGLAEAFF.

The rearrangement uses TRBV19 and TRBJ2-1; maybe TRBD2 (5 bases). The V gene lost 3 bases and the J gene lost 0 bases, with 21 bases spanning the gap. The germline V gene encodes CDR1 LNHDA and CDR2 SQIVND (reference sequence). This CDR3 is 19 amino acids long. The CDR3 region has the DNA TGTGCCAGTAGTATCGGCTCTAAGGACTCCCCAAGCTCCTACAATGAGCAGTTCTTC. It codes for CASSIGSKDSPSSYNEQFF. Using reference TRBV19 and TRBJ2-1 for the parts outside the CDR3, the full variable domain is DGGITQSPKYLFRKEGQNVTLSCEQNLNHDAMYWYRQDPGQGLRLIYYSQIVNDFQKGDIAEGYSVSREKKESFPLTVTSAQKNPTAFYLCASSIGSKDSPSSYNEQFFGPGTRLTVL.

This clone was seen a handful of times. The chain is built from TRBV4-3 and TRBJ1-2; possibly TRBD1 for D (5 bases). The CDR3 extends over 17 amino acids. Germline CDR1 is LGHNA and CDR2 is YSLEER. V was clipped by 0 bases and J by 0 bases, with 14 bases between them. The DNA of the CDR3 is TGCGCCAGCAGCCAAGAGCTAACGACAGTTACTAACTATGGCTACACCTTC. Residues: CASSQELTTVTNYGYTF.

CDR3 in amino acids: CASSLVGVEDEQYF. DNA for the CDR3: TGTGCCAGCAGCTTAGTAGGGGTGGAGGACGAGCAGTACTTC. The chain carries TRBV7-6 and TRBJ2-7; tentatively, D is TRBD1 or TRBD2 (5 bases each). The CDR3 is 14 amino acids. Between the trimmed V and J ends, which lost 1 base and 5 bases, there was a span of 12 bases. In germline, CDR1 is SGHVS, CDR2 FNYEAQ. Together with reference TRBV7-6 and TRBJ2-7, the CDR3 gives the full variable domain: GAGVSQSPRYKVTKRGQDVALRCDPISGHVSLYWYRQALGQGPEFLTYFNYEAQQDKSGLPNDRFSAERPEGSISTLTIQRTEQRDSAMYRCASSLVGVEDEQYFGPGTRLTVT.

This clone was seen a handful of times. J is TRBJ1-4 and V is TRBV6-1, with D possibly TRBD1 on 6 matching bases. This CDR3 region has 16 residues. V shed 1 base and J shed 3 bases, with 12 bases lying between them. The germline CDR1 and CDR2 sequences are MNHNS and SASEGT. The CDR3 loop is CASSEGRDTSNEKLFF. As DNA, the CDR3 is TGTGCCAGCAGTGAAGGCCGGGACACATCTAATGAAAAACTGTTTTTT.

CDR3 sequence reads: CASSVLTGGNTEAFF. The CDR3 DNA follows: TGTGCCAGTAGTGTCTTGACAGGAGGGAACACTGAAGCTTTCTTT. The chain recombines TRBV19 with TRBJ1-1; TRBD1 is a possible D gene (6 bases). Germline CDR1 is LNHDA and CDR2 is SQIVND (reference sequence). There are 15 residues in the CDR3. Trimming removed 5 bases at V and 1 base at J, with 14 bases between.

The V call is TRBV30, the J call TRBJ1-1; D unclear. This CDR3 is built from 11 residues. With 6 bases removed from V and 3 bases from J, the gap between germline ends came to 8 bases. Germline assignment: CDR1 GTSNPN and CDR2 SVGIG (reference sequence). This chain's CDR3 is CACEGDTEAFF. CDR3 nucleotide sequence: TGTGCCTGCGAGGGCGACACTGAAGCTTTCTTT.

This chain joins TRBV5-4 and TRBJ2-7, with D possibly being TRBD2 (7 bases). With 4 bases removed from V and 5 bases from J, the gap between germline ends came to 10 bases. The germline V gene has CDR1 SGHNT and CDR2 YYREEE (reference sequence). The CDR3 length is 12 residues. The CDR3: CASSPGGHEQYF. The CDR3 DNA reads TGTGCCAGCAGCCCCGGGGGGCACGAGCAGTACTTC.

This rearrangement joins TRBV11-2 to TRBJ2-5, with TRBD2 matching over 11 bases. V lost 1 base to trimming and J lost 4 bases; unmatched junction nucleotides: 5. Germline assignment: CDR1 SGHAT and CDR2 FQNNGV. This CDR3 is built from 16 residues. CDR3 amino acids: CASSLGVAGGRETQYF. Here the CDR3 DNA reads TGTGCCAGCAGCTTAGGGGTAGCGGGGGGGCGAGAGACCCAGTACTTC.